Following are 3 T cell receptor beta chains from one sample sequenced in a study of cytomegalovirus exposure and HLA in healthy donors. Sequencing was performed with immunoSEQ multiplex PCR; in TCRdb, only in-frame clones are kept and a portion is missing. Among some 120,000 clones listed, 85% to 90% were seen once. The source material was PBMCs. The receptors come from a man younger than 40 in good health and CMV-seronegative.

This clone appeared a single time. The chain couples TRBV4-1 to TRBJ2-1, with 10 bases identical to TRBD1. With 0 bases clipped from V and 5 bases from J, the junction kept 7 bases outside the gene matches. There are 17 residues in the CDR3. Germline CDR1 MGHRA, CDR2 YSYEKL. DNA for the CDR3: TGCGCCAGCAGCCAAGACGGGACAGGGGTGACGGACAATGAGCAGTTCTTC. This encodes CASSQDGTGVTDNEQFF.

V is TRBV2 and J is TRBJ2-7; 9 bases match TRBD1. Germline V lookup: CDR1 SNHLY, CDR2 FYNNEI. The V and J ends lost 1 base and 4 bases, in that order; junction bases with no gene match: 5. This CDR3 is 15 amino acids long. The CDR3 protein is CASSEEGTGSYEQYF. CDR3 coding DNA: TGTGCCAGCAGTGAAGAGGGGACAGGGTCATACGAGCAGTACTTC. Variable domain in full (rest from reference TRBV2 and TRBJ2-7): EPEVTQTPSHQVTQMGQEVILRCVPISNHLYFYWYRQILGQKVEFLVSFYNNEISEKSEIFDDQFSVERPDGSNFTLKIRSTKLEDSAMYFCASSEEGTGSYEQYFGPGTRLTVT.

The chain recombines TRBV7-9 with TRBJ1-6; TRBD1 aligns across 7 bases. Germline-derived CDR1 and CDR2 are SEHNR and FQNEAQ (reference sequence). There are 16 residues in the CDR3. J gave up 2 bases and V 4 bases, and 5 bases lay outside the gene matches. DNA of the CDR3: TGTGCCAGCAGCTGGACAACAGGGGCCTATAATTCACCCCTCCACTTT. It is translated as CASSWTTGAYNSPLHF. Complete variable domain (other parts from reference TRBV7-9 and TRBJ1-6): DTGVSQNPRHKITKRGQNVTFRCDPISEHNRLYWYRQTLGQGPEFLTYFQNEAQLEKSRLLSDRFSAERPKGSFSTLEIQRTEQGDSAMYLCASSWTTGAYNSPLHFGNGTRLTVT.